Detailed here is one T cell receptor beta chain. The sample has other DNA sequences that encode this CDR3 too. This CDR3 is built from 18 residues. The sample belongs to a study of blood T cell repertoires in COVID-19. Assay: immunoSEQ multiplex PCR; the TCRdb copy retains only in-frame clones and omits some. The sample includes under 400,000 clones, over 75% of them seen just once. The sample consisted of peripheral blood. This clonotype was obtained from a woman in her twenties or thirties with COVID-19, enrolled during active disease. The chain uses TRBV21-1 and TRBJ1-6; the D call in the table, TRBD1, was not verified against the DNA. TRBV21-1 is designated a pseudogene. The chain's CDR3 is CASSKGTGHSSYNSPLHF. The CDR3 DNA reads TGTGCCAGCAGCAAGGGAACAGGTCATAGCTCCTATAATTCACCCCTTCACTTT.